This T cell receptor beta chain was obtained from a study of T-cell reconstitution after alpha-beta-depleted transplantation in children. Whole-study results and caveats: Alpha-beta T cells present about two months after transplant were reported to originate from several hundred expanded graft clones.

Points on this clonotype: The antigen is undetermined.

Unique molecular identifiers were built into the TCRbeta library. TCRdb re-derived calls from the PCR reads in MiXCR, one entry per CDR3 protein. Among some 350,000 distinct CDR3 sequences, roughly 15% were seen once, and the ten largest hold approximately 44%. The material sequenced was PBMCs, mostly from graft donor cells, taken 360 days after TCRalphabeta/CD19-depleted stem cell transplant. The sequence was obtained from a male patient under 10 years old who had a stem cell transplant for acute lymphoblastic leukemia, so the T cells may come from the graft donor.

This CDR3 reads CASSLKKDEQYF. The CDR3, as DNA: TGCGCCAGCAGCTTAAAAAAGGACGAGCAGTACTTC. The chain joins TRBV5-1 to TRBJ2-7; no reliable D call. V was trimmed by 2 bases and J by 5 bases, leaving 8 bases between them. The CDR3 loop spans 12 amino acids. Germline assignment: CDR1 SGHRS and CDR2 YFSETQ.